One and the same sample provided the 13 T cell receptor beta chains below, sequenced in a study of molecular identifiers for immune sequencing clone quantification. TCRdb ran MiXCR on the PCR reads and lists one entry per CDR3 protein. Of about 510,000 distinct CDR3 sequences in the sample, around 25% were seen once. Sequencing input: naive CD8+ T cells from blood, with Jurkat cell RNA spiked in. The subset here: FACS-sorted CD8+CD4-CCR7+CD45RA+ naive T cells. The receptors were gathered from a human donor in good health. Some libraries in this study had Jurkat cell RNA spiked in.

This clonotype was counted between two and nine times. The chain carries TRBV25-1 and TRBJ2-6; D ambiguous. This CDR3 contains 15 residues. V was pared by 2 bases and J by 0 bases, with 5 bases between. Per germline, CDR1 MGHDK and CDR2 SYGVNS. The CDR3 reads CASSEVYSGANVLTF. The CDR3, as DNA: TGTGCCAGCAGTGAAGTGTACTCTGGGGCCAACGTCCTGACTTTC.

This clonotype was found a few times. This sequence joins TRBV9 and TRBJ2-2, with a weak D call TRBD1 (6 bases). The CDR3 spans 14 residues. In germline, CDR1 is SGDLS, CDR2 YYNGEE. Trimming took off 1 base at V and 3 bases at J, with 7 bases between the two ends. The CDR3 here is CASSVRGYTGELFF. CDR3 in DNA: TGTGCCAGCAGCGTAAGGGGGTACACCGGGGAGCTGTTTTTT. Full variable domain (missing parts from reference TRBV9 and TRBJ2-2): DSGVTQTPKHLITATGQRVTLRCSPRSGDLSVYWYQQSLDQGLQFLIQYYNGEERAKGNILERFSAQQFPDLHSELNLSSLELGDSALYFCASSVRGYTGELFFGEGSRLTVL.

The V and J genes are TRBV11-2 and TRBJ2-5, with 7 nucleotides matching TRBD2. The ends lost 4 bases at V and 3 bases at J; junction bases unmatched: 5. Germline loops: CDR1 SGHAT, CDR2 FQNNGV. The CDR3 extends over 14 amino acids. The CDR3 DNA reads TGTGCCAGCAGCTCCGGACTAGACGAAGAGACCCAGTACTTC. Translated: CASSSGLDEETQYF.

In its sample, this clonotype was seen many times. The CDR3 bases are TGTGCCAGCAGCCCGGACGGTTATCAGCCCCAGCATTTT. Residues: CASSPDGYQPQHF. The genes are TRBV7-9 and TRBJ1-5; D call uncertain. The CDR3 runs 13 residues. The germline V and J ends were trimmed by 5 bases and 5 bases, with 10 bases remaining between them. Germline CDR1 is SEHNR and CDR2 is FQNEAQ (reference sequence).

Of note for this clonotype: One end of the junction fails to match germline, which may point to a read error. The J gene is TRBJ2-4, the V gene TRBV7-6, with a tentative D call TRBD2 (5 bases). The CDR3 runs 14 residues. The germline CDR1 and CDR2 sequences are SGHVS and FNYEAQ. CDR3 nucleotide sequence: TGTGCCAGCAGCCCGGCGGGTTCAAAAAACATTCAGTGCTTC. This translates into CASSPAGSKNIQCF.

To note about this clonotype: The CDR3 end shows no conserved phenylalanine or tryptophan, and so a read error is likely. The chain is built from TRBV20-1 and TRBJ2-3, with TRBD2 matching over 14 bases. CDR1 is DFQATT, CDR2 SNEGSKA, per germline (reference sequence). The CDR3 is 15 residues long. V lost 3 bases and J lost 5; bases outside the gene matches: 4. DNA of the CDR3: TGCAGTGCTAGGGGACTAGCGGGAGTCGTAGATACGCAGTATCTT. This encodes CSARGLAGVVDTQYL.

Concerning this clonotype: The junction shows a germline mismatch at one end, possibly a read error. J is TRBJ2-5 and V is TRBV12-3 or TRBV12-4; the D gene is possibly TRBD2 (5 bases). The CDR3 has 13 amino acids. The CDR3 region is CASSLTPWGAQHF. The CDR3 DNA reads TGTGCCAGCAGTTTAACCCCATGGGGAGCCCAGCACTTC.

This clonotype appeared many times. The rearrangement joins TRBV16 to TRBJ1-1; D not certain. The length of the CDR3 is 13 residues. V lost 2 bases and J 2 bases, leaving 6 bases between the germline ends. The germline gives CDR1 KGHSY, CDR2 FQNENV. The CDR3: CASSQESNTEAFF. The DNA of the CDR3 is TGTGCCAGCAGCCAAGAGAGCAACACTGAAGCTTTCTTT.

Of note for this clonotype: The junction does not match germline at one end; this may be a read error. The chain couples TRBV20-1 to TRBJ2-3; TRBD1 matches at 8 bases. Germline lookup yields CDR1 DFQATT and CDR2 SNEGSKA (reference sequence). The CDR3 totals 16 residues. CDR3 in DNA: TGCGGTGCTAGTGGGACAGGAGACACTAGCACAGATACGCAGTATTTT. As protein: CGASGTGDTSTDTQYF.

About this clonotype itself: This may be a read error: a much more frequent sequence differs by one nucleotide. The chain carries TRBV28 and TRBJ2-3; a weak D match, TRBD1 (5 bases). Trimming removed 6 bases at V and 6 bases at J, with 19 bases between. Germline CDR1 reads MDHEN; CDR2 reads SYDVKM. The CDR3 totals 15 residues. The CDR3 region has the DNA TGTGCCAGCAGCACCAGGAAAGGGGCATTTGATACGCAGTATTTT. Translating gives CASSTRKGAFDTQYF.

Remarks on this clonotype: A read error may be the cause here, since a much bigger clone is one base away. V is TRBV4-3 and J is TRBJ2-7, with D perhaps TRBD2 (6 bases). Germline CDR1 LGHNA, CDR2 YSLEER. Trimming removed 8 bases at V and 0 bases at J, with 20 bases between. CDR3 length equals 16 residues. The CDR3 bases are TGCGCCAGCGGCCCTGACGGGGGACCTTACTCCTACGAGCAGTACTTC. It encodes CASGPDGGPYSYEQYF.

This clonotype was counted many times. V usage is TRBV20-1 and J usage is TRBJ2-7; 8 bases line up with TRBD1. The CDR3 runs to 15 residues. Germline V CDR1 and CDR2: DFQATT, SNEGSKA (reference sequence). Trimming at V came to 3 bases and at J to 2 bases, leaving 9 bases not matched to a gene. The CDR3 DNA is TGCAGTGCTAGGGACAGGGACCAACCTACCTACGAGCAGTACTTC. Translation: CSARDRDQPTYEQYF.

In its sample, this clonotype was seen a few times. This CDR3 is CSARDTAGTSLYEQYF. CDR3 nucleotides: TGCAGTGCTAGAGATACGGCCGGGACTAGTTTATACGAGCAGTACTTC. This rearrangement joins TRBV20-1 to TRBJ2-7, with TRBD2 identical over 8 bases. Losses at the gene ends were 0 bases for V and 4 bases for J; bases not matched to a gene: 11. Germline values: CDR1 DFQATT, CDR2 SNEGSKA (reference sequence). The CDR3 totals 16 residues.